The 30 T cell receptor beta chains reported below all come from one sample, sequenced in a study of T cell responses to AZD1222 COVID-19 vaccine. The repertoire was sequenced with immunoSEQ multiplex PCR; TCRdb's copy has only in-frame clones and lacks some. In the table there are tens of thousands of clones, 80% to 90% of which are singletons. Sequenced here: peripheral blood, sampled on day 0 of AZD1222 vaccination. These receptors all stem from an adult in good health.

The chain links TRBV12-3 or TRBV12-4 to TRBJ1-6, with no clear D. V was pared by 3 bases and J by 10 bases, with 10 bases between. The CDR3 spans 13 residues. The CDR3 nucleotides read TGTGCCAGCAGTTTGGGGTTTTGGTCACCCCTCCACTTT. This codes for CASSLGFWSPLHF.

V gene TRBV7-3 combines with J gene TRBJ1-1; the match to TRBD1 covers 11 bases. V shed 3 bases, J shed 3 bases, and the junction held 3 bases outside the gene matches. The CDR3 contains 15 residues. Per germline, CDR1 SGHTA and CDR2 FQGTGA. The CDR3 coding sequence is TGTGCCAGCAGCTTGAGGGGACAGGGGGACACTGAAGCTTTCTTT. Amino acid sequence: CASSLRGQGDTEAFF.

The chain joins TRBV30 to TRBJ1-2; D unclear. Trimming removed 4 bases from V and 8 bases from J, with 11 bases in between. Germline CDR1 is GTSNPN and CDR2 is SVGIG (reference sequence). The CDR3 has 11 amino acids. This CDR3 reads CAWNGRGGYTF. CDR3 sequence (DNA): TGTGCCTGGAACGGCCGGGGAGGCTACACCTTC. Full variable domain (rest looked up from reference TRBV30 and TRBJ1-2): SQTIHQWPATLVQPVGSPLSLECTVEGTSNPNLYWYRQAAGRGLQLLFYSVGIGQISSEVPQNLSASRPQDRQFILSSKKLLLSDSGFYLCAWNGRGGYTFGSGTRLTVV.

The chain joins TRBV5-8 to TRBJ1-5; D unclear. Trimming stripped 5 bases from V and 3 bases from J, with 15 bases between. CDR1 SGHTS and CDR2 YDEGEE come from the germline V gene. There are 15 residues in the CDR3. CDR3 sequence reads: CASRYRRGLNQPQHF. CDR3 nucleotide sequence: TGTGCCAGCAGGTATCGTCGTGGCCTCAATCAGCCCCAGCATTTT.

The chain carries TRBV27 and TRBJ1-2; D may be TRBD1 (5 bases). The CDR3 runs to 14 residues. V gave up 6 bases and J gave up 7 bases, with 18 bases separating them. Germline V lookup: CDR1 MNHEY, CDR2 SMNVEV (reference sequence). CDR3: CASSPNPTGFGYTF. In DNA form, the CDR3 reads TGTGCCAGCAGCCCTAACCCCACAGGATTTGGCTACACCTTC.

The chain combines TRBV27 with TRBJ1-5; the D is unclear. The CDR3 runs 14 residues. Between the trimmed V and J ends, which lost 0 bases and 6 bases, there was a span of 9 bases. Germline V gene data show CDR1 as MNHEY and CDR2 as SMNVEV (reference sequence). The CDR3 spells CASSLSLASQPQHF. CDR3 DNA sequence: TGTGCCAGCAGTTTATCTCTGGCCTCTCAGCCCCAGCATTTT.

The rearrangement joins TRBV4-3 to TRBJ2-1; possible D gene TRBD2, 6 bases. Germline loops: CDR1 LGHNA, CDR2 YSLEER. CDR3 length: 12 residues. V was clipped by 1 base and J by 10 bases, with 8 bases between them. The DNA of the CDR3 is TGCGCCAGCAGCCAAGCGGGGGAAGAGCAGTTCTTC. Its protein product is CASSQAGEEQFF.

V gene TRBV2 combines with J gene TRBJ1-1, with D possibly matching TRBD1 (5 bases). The germline V and J ends were trimmed by 10 bases and 0 bases, with 12 bases remaining between them. Germline loops: CDR1 SNHLY, CDR2 FYNNEI. The CDR3 has 13 amino acids. This CDR3 reads CATWGTVNTEAFF. The CDR3 nucleotides are TGTGCCACCTGGGGGACGGTGAACACTGAAGCTTTCTTT.

This clone occurred a few times. The chain links TRBV19 to TRBJ2-7; 7 bases are shared with TRBD2. Trimming took 8 bases from V and 5 from J; bases not matched to a gene: 6. The CDR3 consists of 12 residues. Germline V gives CDR1 LNHDA, CDR2 SQIVND (reference sequence). The CDR3 region is CASGWGRDEQYF. The DNA for the CDR3 is TGTGCCAGTGGTTGGGGGAGGGACGAGCAGTACTTC.

CDR3 in DNA: TGTGCCAGCAGTTACTCGGCCGGGACAACTAATGAAAAACTGTTTTTT. Protein sequence: CASSYSAGTTNEKLFF. The rearrangement joins TRBV6-5 to TRBJ1-4; D gene unclear. Germline V lookup: CDR1 MNHEY, CDR2 SVGAGI. Deletions cut 0 bases from V and 0 bases from J, with 8 bases between. The CDR3 runs 16 residues.

This clone was recorded once. This rearrangement joins TRBV6-5 to TRBJ1-1; perhaps TRBD1 as D (6 bases). The CDR3 has 15 residues. V was pared by 6 bases and J by 3 bases, with 17 bases between. Germline CDR1 is MNHEY and CDR2 is SVGAGI. CDR3 loop: CASRETGPRDTEAFF. The CDR3, as DNA: TGTGCCAGCAGAGAGACAGGCCCGAGGGACACTGAAGCTTTCTTT.

The chain couples TRBV18 to TRBJ1-2, with no clear D. CDR3 length: 14 residues. Germline CDR1 reads KGHSH; CDR2 reads LQKENI. Trimming took off 2 bases at V and 0 bases at J, with 7 bases between the two ends. In DNA form, the CDR3 reads TGTGCCAGCTCACCAACCACTTCTAACTATGGCTACACCTTC. Protein product: CASSPTTSNYGYTF.

The V gene is TRBV6-2 or TRBV6-3, the J gene TRBJ1-1; D remains unclear. Germline values: CDR1 MNHEY, CDR2 SVGEGT. V was cut by 0 bases and J by 4 bases, with 18 bases left in between. The CDR3 extends over 17 amino acids. In nucleotides, the CDR3 is TGTGCCAGCAGTTACTCCATTAGTTGGGGAGGAGGCACTGAAGCTTTCTTT. This sequence encodes CASSYSISWGGGTEAFF.

This clone was counted a single time. This chain uses TRBV5-4 with TRBJ1-1, with D uncertain. CDR1 and CDR2 from the germline V gene are SGHNT and YYREEE (reference sequence). V lost 0 bases, J lost 2 bases, and 11 bases lay in between. CDR3 length equals 15 residues. The CDR3 reads CASSLVGYSNTEAFF. The CDR3 nucleotides read TGTGCCAGCAGCTTGGTGGGGTACTCCAACACTGAAGCTTTCTTT. The full variable domain, with the rest looked up from reference TRBV5-4 and TRBJ1-1, is ETGVTQSPTHLIKTRGQQVTLRCSSQSGHNTVSWYQQALGQGPQFIFQYYREEENGRGNFPPRFSGLQFPNYSSELNVNALELDDSALYLCASSLVGYSNTEAFFGQGTRLTVV.

This clone was detected many times. This sequence joins TRBV5-1 and TRBJ2-2; TRBD1 matches at 12 bases. The germline gives CDR1 SGHRS, CDR2 YFSETQ. This CDR3 is built from 20 residues. Trimming cost V 4 bases and J 4 bases; bases outside gene matches: 17. The CDR3 protein is CASSQPRGTGGAGITGELFF. The CDR3 DNA reads TGCGCCAGCAGCCAACCACGGGGGACAGGGGGCGCAGGGATCACCGGGGAGCTGTTTTTT.

V and J are TRBV7-8 and TRBJ1-4; D possibly corresponds to TRBD1 (5 bases). The CDR3 is made up of 17 amino acids. Germline assignment: CDR1 SGHVS and CDR2 FQNEAQ. Trimming took off 2 bases at V and 8 bases at J, with 21 bases between the two ends. DNA for the CDR3: TGTGCCAGCAGCTTAAACAGGCAGGCCTATTCGAGGGAAAAACTGTTTTTT. Residues: CASSLNRQAYSREKLFF.

The rearrangement uses TRBV5-4 and TRBJ1-2; D possibly corresponds to TRBD1 (6 bases). V lost 1 base and J 2 bases, leaving 12 bases between the germline ends. The V gene's germline CDR1 is SGHNT and CDR2 YYREEE (reference sequence). CDR3 length: 15 amino acids. CDR3 DNA sequence: TGTGCCAGCAGCTTGAATCCAGGGGTAAACTATGGCTACACCTTC. Protein sequence: CASSLNPGVNYGYTF.

The rearrangement uses TRBV5-1 and TRBJ2-5; D not certain. This CDR3 spans 15 amino acids. Trimming took 0 bases from V and 4 from J, leaving 13 bases between them. Per the germline V gene, CDR1 is SGHRS and CDR2 is YFSETQ. DNA of the CDR3: TGCGCCAGCAGCTTGGCCGTCGGGTACCGAGAGACCCAGTACTTC. It yields the protein CASSLAVGYRETQYF.

This clone was recorded once. The chain employs TRBV3-1 (or the pseudogene TRBV3-2) and TRBJ2-1; the match to TRBD1 covers 8 bases. This CDR3 spans 15 amino acids. CDR1 and CDR2 from the germline V gene are LGHDT and YNNKEL (reference sequence). V lost 6 bases, J lost 8 bases, and 12 bases stayed unmatched. CDR3 protein: CASRRQGRRLDEQFF. Written as DNA, the CDR3 is TGTGCCAGCAGACGACAGGGGAGGCGCCTCGATGAGCAGTTCTTC.

The rearrangement links TRBV2 to TRBJ2-5; 8 nucleotides align to TRBD2. The germline V gene encodes CDR1 SNHLY and CDR2 FYNNEI. Unmatched junction bases numbered 4, after V lost 11 bases and J lost 2 bases. This CDR3 has 12 amino acids. CDR3 DNA sequence: TGTGCCCGGGAGGGGGAACAAGAGACCCAGTACTTC. Translating it yields CAREGEQETQYF.

V and J are TRBV4-1 and TRBJ1-2; D is unresolved. This CDR3 is built from 15 residues. CDR1 is MGHRA, CDR2 YSYEKL, per germline. V was cut by 5 bases and J by 2 bases, with 15 bases left in between. CDR3 DNA sequence: TGCGCCAGCAGCAAAACCTCCCCTGGGAACTATGGCTACACCTTC. Its protein product is CASSKTSPGNYGYTF.

This clone has just one count. This chain links TRBV6-6 with TRBJ1-1; 10 positions agree with TRBD1. The CDR3 has 15 amino acids. Trimming cost V 0 bases and J 6 bases; bases outside gene matches: 4. Germline CDR1 MNHNY, CDR2 SVGAGI (reference sequence). CDR3 sequence reads: CASSYSGQGVAEAFF. Here the CDR3 DNA reads TGTGCCAGCAGTTACTCTGGACAGGGGGTTGCTGAAGCTTTCTTT.

The V and J genes are TRBV4-1 and TRBJ1-2; TRBD1 is a possible D gene (6 bases). Trimming stripped 3 bases from V and 6 bases from J, with 17 bases between. Germline CDR1 is MGHRA and CDR2 is YSYEKL. This CDR3 has 15 residues. The CDR3 coding sequence is TGCGCCAGCAGCCATGGACAGCGATCCTCAAATGGCTACACCTTC. As protein: CASSHGQRSSNGYTF.

This chain joins TRBV27 and TRBJ1-6; 10 bases align to TRBD1. CDR1 MNHEY and CDR2 SMNVEV come from the germline V gene (reference sequence). The V gene end was trimmed by 6 bases and the J gene end by 6 bases; junction bases not matched to a gene: 8. The length of the CDR3 is 16 residues. The CDR3 bases are TGTGCCAGCAGGGGACAGGGGCGGTATGGTAATTCACCCCTCCACTTT. This codes for CASRGQGRYGNSPLHF.

Written as DNA, the CDR3 is TGTGCCAGCAGGCCAACAGGGGCGAATGGCTACACCTTC. It codes for CASRPTGANGYTF. The chain combines TRBV6-5 with TRBJ1-2; 7 nucleotides align to TRBD1. Germline CDR1 MNHEY, CDR2 SVGAGI. The V and J ends lost 6 bases and 6 bases, in that order; junction bases with no gene match: 7. The CDR3 consists of 13 residues.

This clone occurred a few times. This rearrangement joins TRBV28 to TRBJ1-2; maybe TRBD1 (5 bases). The CDR3 consists of 13 residues. Germline CDR1 and CDR2: MDHEN and SYDVKM. V lost 6 bases to trimming and J lost 4 bases, with 12 bases between them. Here the CDR3 DNA reads TGTGCCAGCAGGGAACAGGACTTCTATGGCTACACCTTC. As protein: CASREQDFYGYTF.

The chain is built from TRBV3-1 (or the pseudogene TRBV3-2) and TRBJ1-1; D gene ambiguous. CDR1 and CDR2 (germline): LGHDT, YNNKEL (reference sequence). This CDR3 comprises 13 residues. Trimming pared 0 bases from V and 7 bases from J, leaving 9 bases between. DNA for the CDR3: TGTGCCAGCAGCCAAGATAGGACGGGTGAAGCTTTCTTT. Its translation is CASSQDRTGEAFF.

The chain recombines TRBV18 with TRBJ2-7; a possible D gene is TRBD1 (5 bases). Trimming left V 4 bases short and J 2 bases short, with 9 bases between. Germline V gene lookup returns CDR1 KGHSH and CDR2 LQKENI. The CDR3 is made up of 13 amino acids. The CDR3 nucleotides read TGTGCCAGCTCACGTCAGGGTACCTACGAGCAGTACTTC. It encodes CASSRQGTYEQYF.

The chain is built from TRBV6-2 or TRBV6-3 and TRBJ1-2; unclear D gene. CDR1 and CDR2 (germline): MNHEY, SVGEGT. Trimming left V 4 bases short and J 3 bases short, with 12 bases between. The CDR3 is made up of 14 amino acids. The CDR3 DNA reads TGTGCCAGCAGTTTGCAAGGGTCTGACTATGGCTACACCTTC. This translates into CASSLQGSDYGYTF.

The chain joins TRBV7-2 to TRBJ1-2; perhaps TRBD1 as D (5 bases). With 1 base removed from V and 7 bases from J, the gap between germline ends came to 10 bases. The germline CDR1 and CDR2 sequences are SGHTA and FQGNSA. The CDR3 sequence is 13 residues long. This CDR3 reads CASSLGRERGYTF. As DNA, the CDR3 is TGTGCCAGCAGCTTAGGCAGGGAACGTGGCTACACCTTC.